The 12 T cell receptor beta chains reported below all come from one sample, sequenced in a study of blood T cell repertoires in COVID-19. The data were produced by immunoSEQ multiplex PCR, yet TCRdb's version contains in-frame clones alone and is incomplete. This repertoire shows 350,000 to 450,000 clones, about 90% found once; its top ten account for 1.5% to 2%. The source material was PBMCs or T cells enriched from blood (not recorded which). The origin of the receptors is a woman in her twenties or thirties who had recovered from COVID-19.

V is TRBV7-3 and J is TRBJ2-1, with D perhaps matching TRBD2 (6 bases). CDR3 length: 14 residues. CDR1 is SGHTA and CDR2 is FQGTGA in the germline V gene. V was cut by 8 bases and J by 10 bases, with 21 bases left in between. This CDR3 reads CASARQGLQKEQFF. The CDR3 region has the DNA TGTGCCAGCGCCAGGCAGGGACTCCAGAAAGAGCAGTTCTTC.

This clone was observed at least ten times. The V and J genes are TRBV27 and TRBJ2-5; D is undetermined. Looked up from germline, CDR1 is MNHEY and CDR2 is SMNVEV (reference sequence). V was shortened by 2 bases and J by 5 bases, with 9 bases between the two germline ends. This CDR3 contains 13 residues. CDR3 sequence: CASSLSSWETQYF. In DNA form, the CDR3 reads TGTGCCAGCAGTTTAAGTAGCTGGGAGACCCAGTACTTC.

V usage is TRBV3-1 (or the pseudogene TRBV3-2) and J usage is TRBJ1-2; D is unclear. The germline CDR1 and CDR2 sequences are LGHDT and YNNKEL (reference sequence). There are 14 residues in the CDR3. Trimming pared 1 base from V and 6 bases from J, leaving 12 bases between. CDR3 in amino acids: CASSQARRENGYTF. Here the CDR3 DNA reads TGTGCCAGCAGCCAAGCCCGGCGGGAAAATGGCTACACCTTC.

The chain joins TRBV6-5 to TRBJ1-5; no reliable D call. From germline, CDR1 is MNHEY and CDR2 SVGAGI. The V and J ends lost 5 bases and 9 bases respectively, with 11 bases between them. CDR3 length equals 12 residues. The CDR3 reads CASSPPRGPQHF. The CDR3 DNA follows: TGTGCCAGCAGTCCCCCCCGGGGGCCCCAGCATTTT.

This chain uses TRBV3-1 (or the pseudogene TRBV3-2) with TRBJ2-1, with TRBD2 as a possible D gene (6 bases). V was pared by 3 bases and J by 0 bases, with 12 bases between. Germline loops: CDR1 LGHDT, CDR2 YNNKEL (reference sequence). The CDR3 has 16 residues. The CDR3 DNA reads TGTGCCAGCAGCCATCGGTTCGGGAGCTCCTACAATGAGCAGTTCTTC. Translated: CASSHRFGSSYNEQFF.

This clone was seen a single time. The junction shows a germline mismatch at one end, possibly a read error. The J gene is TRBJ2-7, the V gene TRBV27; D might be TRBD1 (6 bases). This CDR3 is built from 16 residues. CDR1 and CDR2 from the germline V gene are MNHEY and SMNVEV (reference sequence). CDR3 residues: CASSLSSGETVYEQYF. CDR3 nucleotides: TGTGCCAGCAGCTTATCCTCAGGGGAGACGGTTTACGAGCAGTACTTC.

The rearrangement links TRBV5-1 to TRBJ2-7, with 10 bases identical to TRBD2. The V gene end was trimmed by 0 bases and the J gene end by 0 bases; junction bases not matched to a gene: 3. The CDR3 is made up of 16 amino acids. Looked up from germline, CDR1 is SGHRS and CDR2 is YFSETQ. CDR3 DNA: TGCGCCAGCAGCTTGGATAGCGGGAGGAGCTCCTACGAGCAGTACTTC. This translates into CASSLDSGRSSYEQYF.

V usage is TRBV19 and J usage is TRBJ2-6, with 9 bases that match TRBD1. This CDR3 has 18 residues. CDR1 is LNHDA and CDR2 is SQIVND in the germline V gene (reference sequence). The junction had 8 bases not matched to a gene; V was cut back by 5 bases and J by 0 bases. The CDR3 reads CASSDRDRVNSGANVLTF. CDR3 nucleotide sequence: TGTGCCAGTAGTGACCGGGACAGGGTTAACTCTGGGGCCAACGTCCTGACTTTC.

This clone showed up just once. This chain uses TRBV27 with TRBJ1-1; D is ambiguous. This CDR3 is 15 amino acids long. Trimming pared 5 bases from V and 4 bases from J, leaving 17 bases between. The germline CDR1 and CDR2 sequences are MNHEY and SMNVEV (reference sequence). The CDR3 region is CASSPLYAGSTEAFF. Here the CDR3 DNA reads TGTGCCAGCAGTCCACTGTATGCGGGGAGCACTGAAGCTTTCTTT.

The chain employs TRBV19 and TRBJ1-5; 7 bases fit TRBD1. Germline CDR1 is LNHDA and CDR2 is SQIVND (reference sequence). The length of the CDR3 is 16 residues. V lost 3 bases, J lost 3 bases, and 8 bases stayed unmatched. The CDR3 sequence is CASSIPATGFNQPQHF. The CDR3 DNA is TGTGCCAGTAGTATCCCCGCGACAGGGTTCAATCAGCCCCAGCATTTT.

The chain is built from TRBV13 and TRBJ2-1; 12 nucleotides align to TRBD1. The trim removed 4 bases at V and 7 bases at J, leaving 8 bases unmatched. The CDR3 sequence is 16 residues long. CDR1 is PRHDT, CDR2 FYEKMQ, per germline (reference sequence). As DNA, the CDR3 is TGTGCCAGCAGCTCCACCGGGACAGGGGGCTCTAATGAGCAGTTCTTC. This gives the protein CASSSTGTGGSNEQFF.

CDR3 nucleotides: TGTGCCAGCAGTTATTCTAAGTATTTT. Its protein is CASSYSKYF. This sequence joins TRBV6-9 and TRBJ2-3; D unresolved. This CDR3 spans 9 amino acids. Germline assignment: CDR1 MNHGY and CDR2 SVAAGI. V was pared by 0 bases and J by 13 bases, with 2 bases between.